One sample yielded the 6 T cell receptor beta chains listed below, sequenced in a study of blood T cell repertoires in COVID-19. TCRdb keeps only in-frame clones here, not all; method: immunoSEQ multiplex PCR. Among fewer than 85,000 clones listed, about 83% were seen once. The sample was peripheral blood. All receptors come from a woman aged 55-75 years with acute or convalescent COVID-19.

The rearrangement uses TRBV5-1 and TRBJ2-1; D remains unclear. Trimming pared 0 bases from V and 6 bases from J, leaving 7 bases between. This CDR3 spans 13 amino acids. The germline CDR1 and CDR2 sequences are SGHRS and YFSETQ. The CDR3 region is CASSLDGSNEQFF. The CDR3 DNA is TGCGCCAGCAGCTTGGACGGTTCCAATGAGCAGTTCTTC.

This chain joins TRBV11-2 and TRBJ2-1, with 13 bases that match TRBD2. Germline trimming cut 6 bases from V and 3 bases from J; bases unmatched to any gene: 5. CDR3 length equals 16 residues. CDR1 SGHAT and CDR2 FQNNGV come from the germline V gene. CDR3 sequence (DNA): TGTGCCAGCAGTTCGGGACTAGCGGGAAACTACAATGAGCAGTTCTTC. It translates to CASSSGLAGNYNEQFF.

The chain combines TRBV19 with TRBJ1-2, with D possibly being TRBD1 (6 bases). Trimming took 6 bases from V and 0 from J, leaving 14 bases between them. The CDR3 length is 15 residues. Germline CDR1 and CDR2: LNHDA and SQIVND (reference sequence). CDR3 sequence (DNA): TGTGCCAGTAGACTTACAGGGATTACTAACTATGGCTACACCTTC. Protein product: CASRLTGITNYGYTF.

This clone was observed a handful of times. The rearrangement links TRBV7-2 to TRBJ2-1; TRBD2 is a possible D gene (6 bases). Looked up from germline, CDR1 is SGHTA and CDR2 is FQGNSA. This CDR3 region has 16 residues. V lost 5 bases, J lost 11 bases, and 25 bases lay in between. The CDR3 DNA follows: TGTGCCAGCAGCCCCACCCGGGACTCATCAATGATTAAGCAGTTCTTC. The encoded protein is CASSPTRDSSMIKQFF.

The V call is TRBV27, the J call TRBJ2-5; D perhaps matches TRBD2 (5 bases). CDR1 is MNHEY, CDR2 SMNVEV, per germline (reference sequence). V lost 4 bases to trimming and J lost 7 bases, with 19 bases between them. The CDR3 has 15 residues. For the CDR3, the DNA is TGTGCCAGCAGTTCAAACGAACGACGGAGGCTGACCCAGTACTTC. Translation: CASSSNERRRLTQYF.

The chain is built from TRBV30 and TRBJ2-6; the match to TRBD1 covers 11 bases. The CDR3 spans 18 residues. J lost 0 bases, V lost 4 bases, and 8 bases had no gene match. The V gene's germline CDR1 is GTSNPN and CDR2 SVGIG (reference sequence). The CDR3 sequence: CAWNSWGTGGSGANVLTF. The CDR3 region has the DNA TGTGCCTGGAACTCCTGGGGGACAGGGGGCTCTGGGGCCAACGTCCTGACTTTC.